The next 7 T cell receptor beta chains were all read from a single sample in a study of shared clonotypes between healthy human individuals. TCRdb's copy holds only in-frame clones and misses some; the assay was immunoSEQ multiplex PCR. Of 2 million to 2.5 million clones listed, approximately 95% are singletons. Source material: naive CD4+ T cells from PBMCs. Stated subset: CD45RA+ positively selected. All receptors come from a man between 18 and 29 years old in good health. Some clones in this sample may be carry-over from other donors' samples.

V usage is TRBV7-2 and J usage is TRBJ1-2; D might be TRBD1 (6 bases). The ends were cut back, 5 bases at V and 6 bases at J, with 16 bases in the middle. The CDR3 has 14 amino acids. In germline, CDR1 is SGHTA, CDR2 FQGNSA. CDR3 DNA sequence: TGTGCCAGCAGCCCCCGGGGGGGGCTTGATGGCTACACCTTC. Translation gives CASSPRGGLDGYTF.

The genes are TRBV25-1 and TRBJ1-3; D is undetermined. Germline loops: CDR1 MGHDK, CDR2 SYGVNS. The V gene lost 7 bases and the J gene lost 0 bases, with 13 bases spanning the gap. There are 15 residues in the CDR3. CDR3 in amino acids: CASKATSSSGNTIYF. For the CDR3, the DNA is TGTGCCAGCAAGGCCACATCCAGCTCTGGAAACACCATATATTTT.

This clone was seen just once. The J gene is TRBJ2-3, the V gene TRBV5-6, with 11 bases matching TRBD2. The ends lost 0 bases at V and 4 bases at J; junction bases unmatched: 4. Germline V gene sequence: CDR1 SGHDT, CDR2 YYEEEE. The CDR3 runs 16 residues. The CDR3 sequence is CASSLGLAGSADTQYF. The CDR3 bases are TGTGCCAGCAGCTTGGGACTAGCGGGAAGCGCAGATACGCAGTATTTT.

V and J are TRBV27 and TRBJ2-3, with 8 bases fitting TRBD1. Per the germline V gene, CDR1 is MNHEY and CDR2 is SMNVEV (reference sequence). This CDR3 is built from 15 residues. The V gene end was trimmed by 2 bases and the J gene end by 4 bases; junction bases not matched to a gene: 5. DNA for the CDR3: TGTGCCAGCAGTTTAAGGGGCAGGGGGCCAGATACGCAGTATTTT. This codes for CASSLRGRGPDTQYF.

This rearrangement joins TRBV5-1 to TRBJ1-1, with TRBD1 identical over 9 bases. CDR1 is SGHRS, CDR2 YFSETQ, per germline. The CDR3 is made up of 17 amino acids. Germline trimming cut 2 bases from V and 2 bases from J; bases unmatched to any gene: 10. The chain's CDR3 is CASSFRQGGPGNTEAFF. CDR3 DNA sequence: TGCGCCAGCAGCTTCCGACAGGGGGGCCCTGGAAACACTGAAGCTTTCTTT.

In the case of this clone: The same CDR3 can be traced to other DNA sequences in this sample. The V gene is TRBV5-1, the J gene TRBJ1-2; D remains ambiguous. The CDR3 runs to 12 residues. Germline V CDR1 and CDR2: SGHRS, YFSETQ. V dropped 0 bases and J dropped 6 bases, with 6 bases sitting between them. The CDR3 DNA is TGCGCCAGCAGCTTGGCCGGTGATGGCTACACCTTC. It specifies CASSLAGDGYTF.

The rearrangement joins TRBV28 to TRBJ1-3, with 10 positions matching TRBD1. Germline loops: CDR1 MDHEN, CDR2 SYDVKM. The CDR3 spans 17 residues. Losses at the gene ends were 3 bases for V and 4 bases for J; bases not matched to a gene: 9. CDR3 DNA: TGTGCCAGCAGTTTGTCCGGGACAGGGGCCATCGGAAACACCATATATTTT. Its translation is CASSLSGTGAIGNTIYF. The full variable domain, its missing parts supplied by reference TRBV28 and TRBJ1-3, is DVKVTQSSRYLVKRTGEKVFLECVQDMDHENMFWYRQDPGLGLRLIYFSYDVKMKEKGDIPEGYSVSREKKERFSLILESASTNQTSMYLCASSLSGTGAIGNTIYFGEGSWLTVV.